This passage covers 20 T cell receptor beta chains from one sample sequenced in a study of blood T cell repertoires in COVID-19. Some clones are missing from TCRdb's copy, which holds only in-frame ones; the method was immunoSEQ multiplex PCR. The sample has 200,000 to 250,000 clones, 82% seen once. Sequencing input: peripheral blood. These receptors were taken from a woman under 30 with acute or convalescent COVID-19.

The rearrangement joins TRBV6-5 to TRBJ2-7, with a weak D call TRBD2 (7 bases). The CDR3 runs 15 residues. Germline V gene data show CDR1 as MNHEY and CDR2 as SVGAGI. The V end lost 8 bases, the J end lost 4 bases, and 21 bases lay between the germline ends. CDR3 protein: CASGNGGGGSYEQYF. For the CDR3, the DNA is TGTGCCAGCGGGAATGGGGGCGGGGGCTCGTACGAGCAGTACTTC.

The V gene is TRBV7-9, the J gene TRBJ2-3, with D maybe TRBD1 (6 bases). This CDR3 spans 15 amino acids. V lost 9 bases and J lost 0, with 16 bases in between. Germline V gene data show CDR1 as SEHNR and CDR2 as FQNEAQ (reference sequence). The CDR3 protein is CASRGTSRSTDTQYF. CDR3 in DNA: TGTGCCAGTAGAGGGACATCTCGTAGCACAGATACGCAGTATTTT. Based on the CDR3 plus reference TRBV7-9 and TRBJ2-3, the full variable domain is DTGVSQNPRHKITKRGQNVTFRCDPISEHNRLYWYRQTLGQGPEFLTYFQNEAQLEKSRLLSDRFSAERPKGSFSTLEIQRTEQGDSAMYLCASRGTSRSTDTQYFGPGTRLTVL.

This chain links TRBV30 with TRBJ1-2; 12 bases line up with TRBD1. The CDR3 sequence is 18 residues long. Per germline, CDR1 GTSNPN and CDR2 SVGIG (reference sequence). V trimming: 0 bases; J trimming: 4 bases; junction bases outside the gene matches: 12. In DNA form, the CDR3 reads TGTGCCTGGAGTGTAAATTATTATTGGGGACAGGGGGCCTATGGCTACACCTTC. This translates into CAWSVNYYWGQGAYGYTF.

The rearrangement joins TRBV30 to TRBJ1-6, with D maybe TRBD1 (6 bases). The CDR3 sequence is 13 residues long. The germline gives CDR1 GTSNPN, CDR2 SVGIG (reference sequence). The V end was cut by 4 bases, the J end by 8 bases, with 12 bases between. The CDR3 protein is CAWTHRQDSPLHF. In DNA, the CDR3 is TGTGCCTGGACTCATAGACAGGATTCACCCCTCCACTTT.

The chain combines TRBV28 with TRBJ1-6, with D uncertain. This CDR3 has 13 amino acids. Germline lookup yields CDR1 MDHEN and CDR2 SYDVKM. Between the trimmed V and J ends, which lost 10 bases and 9 bases, there was a span of 16 bases. The CDR3 spells CATSSPPVSPLHF. The CDR3, as DNA: TGTGCCACTAGTTCCCCCCCGGTTTCACCCCTCCACTTT.

The chain recombines TRBV3-1 (or the pseudogene TRBV3-2) with TRBJ2-5, with D perhaps matching TRBD1 (5 bases). CDR3 length equals 14 residues. Germline values: CDR1 LGHDT, CDR2 YNNKEL (reference sequence). Trimming shortened V by 2 bases and J by 5 bases, and 12 bases separated the two germline ends. The CDR3 coding sequence is TGTGCCAGCAGCCAATCGCCCTACAGGGAGACCCAGTACTTC. This translates into CASSQSPYRETQYF.

J is TRBJ2-3 and V is TRBV7-3, with TRBD1 as a possible D gene (6 bases). The CDR3 spans 15 residues. Germline V gene sequence: CDR1 SGHTA, CDR2 FQGTGA. The ends were cut back, 5 bases at V and 3 bases at J, with 15 bases in the middle. CDR3 nucleotides: TGTGCCAGCAGCCCAACAGGGACCACTACAGATACGCAGTATTTT. Its protein product is CASSPTGTTTDTQYF.

This chain uses TRBV9 with TRBJ1-2; 9 bases map to TRBD1. Germline V gives CDR1 SGDLS, CDR2 YYNGEE. There are 16 residues in the CDR3. Trimming cost V 0 bases and J 2 bases; bases outside gene matches: 5. The CDR3 nucleotides read TGTGCCAGCAGCGTAGGCCACAGGGGGCAAAACTATGGCTACACCTTC. Translated: CASSVGHRGQNYGYTF. The variable domain in full, completed from reference TRBV9 and TRBJ1-2, reads DSGVTQTPKHLITATGQRVTLRCSPRSGDLSVYWYQQSLDQGLQFLIQYYNGEERAKGNILERFSAQQFPDLHSELNLSSLELGDSALYFCASSVGHRGQNYGYTFGSGTRLTVV.

The V call is TRBV20-1, the J call TRBJ1-1, with D tentatively TRBD1 (6 bases). This CDR3 is built from 13 residues. Germline CDR1 DFQATT, CDR2 SNEGSKA (reference sequence). The V and J ends lost 3 bases and 5 bases respectively, with 13 bases between them. The CDR3 coding sequence is TGCAGTGCTAGTCGGGGGGGCGTGACTGAAGCTTTCTTT. This sequence encodes CSASRGGVTEAFF.

The chain is built from TRBV30 and TRBJ2-7, with 7 positions matching TRBD1. V trimming: 2 bases; J trimming: 0 bases; junction bases outside the gene matches: 7. Per the germline V gene, CDR1 is GTSNPN and CDR2 is SVGIG (reference sequence). CDR3 size: 15 residues. In DNA, the CDR3 is TGTGCCTGGAGTATGGGGACAGTTAGCTCCTACGAGCAGTACTTC. It translates to CAWSMGTVSSYEQYF.

This clone was picked up one time. V and J are TRBV5-4 and TRBJ2-3; no clear D. Germline V gene data show CDR1 as SGHNT and CDR2 as YYREEE (reference sequence). Trimming removed 4 bases from V and 2 bases from J, with 14 bases in between. CDR3 size: 15 residues. The CDR3 loop reads CASSQPGTTTDTQYF. The CDR3, as DNA: TGTGCCAGCAGCCAACCGGGTACTACCACAGATACGCAGTATTTT.

This clone appeared a single time. The chain joins TRBV30 to TRBJ2-7; a weak D match, TRBD2 (6 bases). Trimming stripped 0 bases from V and 4 bases from J, with 13 bases between. The CDR3 has 14 residues. Per the germline V gene, CDR1 is GTSNPN and CDR2 is SVGIG (reference sequence). The DNA of the CDR3 is TGTGCCTGGAGTGTCGGTGGCGGGAAGTACGAGCAGTACTTC. It codes for CAWSVGGGKYEQYF.

This clone showed up just a few times. This chain links TRBV5-1 with TRBJ2-2, with D possibly TRBD1 on 5 matching bases. V shed 4 bases and J shed 4 bases, with 11 bases lying between them. The germline gives CDR1 SGHRS, CDR2 YFSETQ. The CDR3 extends over 14 amino acids. For the CDR3, the DNA is TGCGCCAGCAGCGGTGGGGCGAGCACCGGGGAGCTGTTTTTT. Amino acids: CASSGGASTGELFF. The full variable domain, in which reference TRBV5-1 and TRBJ2-2 provide the parts outside the CDR3, is KAGVTQTPRYLIKTRGQQVTLSCSPISGHRSVSWYQQTPGQGLQFLFEYFSETQRNKGNFPGRFSGRQFSNSRSEMNVSTLELGDSALYLCASSGGASTGELFFGEGSRLTVL.

The chain employs TRBV19 and TRBJ2-1, with 7 bases fitting TRBD2. CDR3 length: 17 residues. CDR1 is LNHDA, CDR2 SQIVND, per germline (reference sequence). With 3 bases clipped from V and 2 bases from J, the junction kept 10 bases outside the gene matches. The CDR3 coding sequence is TGTGCCAGTAGTATCTTGCCCCTAGCGGCCACCTACAATGAGCAGTTCTTC. Protein product: CASSILPLAATYNEQFF. Full variable domain (remainder filled in from reference TRBV19 and TRBJ2-1): DGGITQSPKYLFRKEGQNVTLSCEQNLNHDAMYWYRQDPGQGLRLIYYSQIVNDFQKGDIAEGYSVSREKKESFPLTVTSAQKNPTAFYLCASSILPLAATYNEQFFGPGTRLTVL.

The V and J genes are TRBV29-1 and TRBJ2-7; TRBD1 is a possible D gene (6 bases). V shed 1 base and J shed 5 bases, with 12 bases lying between them. The CDR3 covers 13 residues. Germline loops: CDR1 SQVTM, CDR2 ANQGSEA. This chain's CDR3 is CSVEGVGGNEQYF. The DNA for the CDR3 is TGCAGCGTTGAAGGTGTAGGGGGTAACGAGCAGTACTTC.

The chain combines TRBV28 with TRBJ1-1; D possibly corresponds to TRBD1 (6 bases). The CDR3 loop spans 14 amino acids. V was trimmed by 6 bases and J by 7 bases, leaving 18 bases between them. CDR1 MDHEN and CDR2 SYDVKM come from the germline V gene. The CDR3 DNA is TGTGCCAGCAGGGCAGGGGACCGCTTATTTGAAGCTTTCTTT. Amino acids: CASRAGDRLFEAFF.

This clone was detected once. V and J are TRBV4-2 and TRBJ1-1, with D maybe TRBD1 (5 bases). CDR1 is LGHNA and CDR2 is YNFKEQ in the germline V gene. The CDR3 covers 17 residues. V was cut by 1 base and J by 1 base, with 16 bases left in between. Written as DNA, the CDR3 is TGTGCCAGCAGCCAAGGGGGGGGACGTCTTGAGAACACTGAAGCTTTCTTT. This gives the protein CASSQGGGRLENTEAFF.

In its sample, this clone was seen once. This rearrangement joins TRBV11-1 to TRBJ1-6; maybe TRBD1 (5 bases). Germline CDR1 and CDR2: SGHAT and FQDESV (reference sequence). The CDR3 has 14 residues. Deletions cut 3 bases from V and 5 bases from J, with 8 bases between. The CDR3 sequence: CASSFQGNNSPLHF. In nucleotides, the CDR3 is TGTGCCAGCAGCTTTCAGGGAAATAATTCACCCCTCCACTTT.

J is TRBJ2-1 and V is TRBV30; possible D gene TRBD2, 5 bases. This CDR3 is built from 14 residues. Trimming left V 3 bases short and J 0 bases short, with 9 bases between. Germline V gene sequence: CDR1 GTSNPN, CDR2 SVGIG (reference sequence). The CDR3 is CAWRQSGSYNEQFF. In DNA, the CDR3 is TGTGCCTGGAGACAAAGCGGCTCCTACAATGAGCAGTTCTTC.

This clone came up once. The chain couples TRBV4-3 to TRBJ2-3; TRBD2 might be the D (6 bases). Per germline, CDR1 LGHNA and CDR2 YSLEER. The germline V and J ends were trimmed by 0 bases and 8 bases, with 21 bases remaining between them. This CDR3 comprises 17 residues. The CDR3 bases are TGCGCCAGCAGCCAAGAGTCTCCGGGCACCGCGCGGGGTACGCAGTATTTT. Translated: CASSQESPGTARGTQYF.